The clone carrying this TCR beta chain occurred once. No antigen is known for it. The CDR3 length is 14 residues. Germline V gene data show CDR1 as MNHEY and CDR2 as SMNVEV (reference sequence). Trimming pared 2 bases from V and 5 bases from J, leaving 11 bases between. This entry comes from a study of siplizumab effects on memory and regulatory T cells. Broader study findings: A major contribution to the alloresponse seemed to be made by naive T cells, which seemed more diverse than memory cells. Confirmation was lacking for the suppressive function of proliferating Tregs derived from siplizumab cultures. Proliferating clones, CD4+ or CD8+, lacked an assignable naive or memory phenotype in roughly 80-95% of cases.

Around 9.1 x 10^4 TCR templates per sample were sequenced. Sequencing used immunoSEQ multiplex PCR; TCRdb keeps in-frame clones, though not all of them. This sample has fewer than 120,000 clones, with roughly 90% found just once. Sequencing was done on a sample of CD4+ T cells sorted from blood. J is TRBJ2-3 and V is TRBV27; TRBD1 or TRBD2 may be the D gene (5 bases each). The clonotype was recovered from a human donor in good health. The CDR3 region is CASSLRDGLDTQYF. The CDR3 DNA is TGTGCCAGCAGTTTACGGGACGGTCTAGATACGCAGTATTTT.